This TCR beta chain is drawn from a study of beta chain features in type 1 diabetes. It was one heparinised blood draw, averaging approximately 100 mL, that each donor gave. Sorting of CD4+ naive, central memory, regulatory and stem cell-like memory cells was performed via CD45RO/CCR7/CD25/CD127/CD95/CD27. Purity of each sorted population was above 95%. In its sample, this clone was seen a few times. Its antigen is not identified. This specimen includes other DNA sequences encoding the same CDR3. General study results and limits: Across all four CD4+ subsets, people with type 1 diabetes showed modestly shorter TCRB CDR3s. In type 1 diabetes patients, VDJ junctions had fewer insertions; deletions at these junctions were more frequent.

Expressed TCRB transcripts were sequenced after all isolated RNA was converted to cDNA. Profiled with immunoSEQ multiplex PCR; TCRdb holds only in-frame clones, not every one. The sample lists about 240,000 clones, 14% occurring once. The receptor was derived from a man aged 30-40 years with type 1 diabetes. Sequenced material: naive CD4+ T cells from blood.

CDR3 in amino acids: CSVEDGGYEQYF. The CDR3 DNA sequence: TGCAGCGTTGAAGATGGCGGGTACGAGCAGTACTTC. The V call is TRBV29-1, the J call TRBJ2-7; a weak D match, TRBD2 (5 bases). Germline CDR1 SQVTM, CDR2 ANQGSEA. The CDR3 contains 12 residues. V lost 0 bases and J lost 4, with 7 bases in between.